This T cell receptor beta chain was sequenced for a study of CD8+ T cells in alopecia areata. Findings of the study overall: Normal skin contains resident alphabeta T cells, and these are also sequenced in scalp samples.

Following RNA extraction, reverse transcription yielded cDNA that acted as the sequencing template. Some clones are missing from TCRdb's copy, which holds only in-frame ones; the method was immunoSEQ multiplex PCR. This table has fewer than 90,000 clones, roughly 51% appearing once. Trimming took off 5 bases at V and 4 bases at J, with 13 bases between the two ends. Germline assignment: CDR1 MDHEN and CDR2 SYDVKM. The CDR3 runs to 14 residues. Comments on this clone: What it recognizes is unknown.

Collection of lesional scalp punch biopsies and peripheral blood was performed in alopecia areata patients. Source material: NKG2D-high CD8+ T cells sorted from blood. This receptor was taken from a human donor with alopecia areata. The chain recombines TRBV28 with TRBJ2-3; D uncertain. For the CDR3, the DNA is TGTGCCAGCAGTCCGAATGACGCGGCAGATACGCAGTATTTT. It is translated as CASSPNDAADTQYF.